The 18 T cell receptor beta chains given below trace back to one sample, sequenced in a study of T cells in Graves' hyperthyroidism and ophthalmopathy. From RNA transcripts, TCR beta CDR3 regions were amplified. TCR CDR3 underwent first-round RT-PCR with the HTBI primer set. One entry per CDR3 protein results from TCRdb running MiXCR on the multiplex PCR reads. The sample holds 650,000 to 800,000 distinct CDR3 sequences, 40% to 55% seen once. The material sequenced was peripheral blood or thyroid tissue (not recorded which). These receptors were obtained from an adult man with Graves' disease, either hyperthyroidism or ophthalmopathy (not recorded which).

The chain carries TRBV6-5 and TRBJ2-7; maybe TRBD2 (6 bases). CDR1 MNHEY and CDR2 SVGAGI come from the germline V gene. CDR3 size: 15 residues. Trimming cost V 6 bases and J 0 bases, with 15 bases left between them. The CDR3 DNA sequence: TGTGCCAGCAGCTTCCTGGGACTGGGCTCCTACGAGCAGTACTTC. Protein sequence: CASSFLGLGSYEQYF.

This clonotype has just a few counts. The chain's CDR3 is CASSLSLGQGRGMNTEAFF. The DNA of the CDR3 is TGTGCCAGCAGCTTATCCCTCGGACAGGGGAGAGGAATGAACACTGAAGCTTTCTTT. The chain uses TRBV7-6 and TRBJ1-1; TRBD1 matches at 9 bases. There are 19 residues in the CDR3. The J segment lost 0 bases and the V segment lost 2 bases, leaving 13 bases of the junction unmatched. Germline values: CDR1 SGHVS, CDR2 FNYEAQ.

The V gene is TRBV29-1, the J gene TRBJ2-7; 9 nucleotides match TRBD2. The CDR3 extends over 13 amino acids. V trimming: 6 bases; J trimming: 4 bases; junction bases outside the gene matches: 7. Germline V gene sequence: CDR1 SQVTM, CDR2 ANQGSEA. For the CDR3, the DNA is TGCAGCGTACGGACTAGCGCCTATTACGAGCAGTACTTC. Translating gives CSVRTSAYYEQYF.

This clonotype has just one count. With a much larger clone just one base away, this may be a read error. This sequence joins TRBV7-9 and TRBJ2-7, with TRBD1 matching 7 bases. The CDR3 is made up of 13 amino acids. In germline, CDR1 is SEHNR, CDR2 FQNEAQ (reference sequence). V dropped 6 bases and J dropped 3; count of bases not matched to a gene: 5. CDR3 nucleotide sequence: TGTGCCAGCAGTTACGACAGGGACTACGAGCAGTACTTC. This gives the protein CASSYDRDYEQYF.

This clonotype was detected only a few times. The chain's CDR3 is CSARDTGAPNQPQHF. CDR3 nucleotides: TGCAGTGCTAGAGATACGGGTGCCCCCAATCAGCCCCAGCATTTT. J is TRBJ1-5 and V is TRBV20-1; D not resolved. CDR1 DFQATT and CDR2 SNEGSKA come from the germline V gene (reference sequence). Trimming left V 0 bases short and J 3 bases short, with 12 bases between. This CDR3 comprises 15 residues.

The rearrangement uses TRBV19 and TRBJ1-5, with 9 bases matching TRBD1. In germline, CDR1 is LNHDA, CDR2 SQIVND (reference sequence). The junction had 16 bases not matched to a gene; V was cut back by 6 bases and J by 4 bases. The CDR3 covers 18 residues. CDR3 in DNA: TGTGCCAGTAGGCCGGGACAGGGCCCGGTTTTGGGGAATCAGCCCCAGCATTTT. Its translation is CASRPGQGPVLGNQPQHF.

V and J are TRBV10-3 and TRBJ2-7; 9 bases map to TRBD1. The J segment lost 2 bases and the V segment lost 6 bases, leaving 8 bases of the junction unmatched. Germline V CDR1 and CDR2: ENHRY, SYGVKD. This CDR3 comprises 15 residues. Here the CDR3 reads CAIRDWDRDPYEQYF. The CDR3 DNA reads as TGTGCCATCAGGGACTGGGACAGGGACCCCTACGAGCAGTACTTC.

The chain joins TRBV24-1 to TRBJ2-7; weak D call: TRBD2 (7 bases). Germline values: CDR1 KGHDR, CDR2 SFDVKD. The CDR3 extends over 11 amino acids. V was pared by 6 bases and J by 6 bases, with 8 bases between. The CDR3 loop is CATSRGAEQYF. In DNA form, the CDR3 reads TGTGCCACCAGTCGGGGGGCCGAGCAGTACTTC.

This chain joins TRBV12-3 or TRBV12-4 and TRBJ1-2; D not certain. V lost 3 bases and J 4 bases, leaving 9 bases between the germline ends. This CDR3 spans 13 amino acids. CDR3 coding DNA: TGTGCCAGCAGTTTTCAGGAGACCTATGGCTACACCTTC. Protein sequence: CASSFQETYGYTF.

A few counts support this clonotype. This sequence joins TRBV20-1 and TRBJ1-1; D possibly corresponds to TRBD1 (5 bases). Trimming shortened V by 3 bases and J by 12 bases, and 14 bases separated the two germline ends. Germline V CDR1 and CDR2: DFQATT, SNEGSKA (reference sequence). CDR3 length: 11 residues. The CDR3 reads CSASSGQGTFF. Here the CDR3 DNA reads TGCAGTGCTAGTTCAGGGCAGGGTACTTTCTTT.

The CDR3 DNA follows: TGTGCCAGCAGCCCTAGAAGTCTTCTTTACGAGCAGTACTTC. Residues: CASSPRSLLYEQYF. The J gene is TRBJ2-7, the V gene TRBV10-3; D unresolved. CDR3 length equals 14 residues. V shed 10 bases and J shed 4 bases, with 20 bases lying between them. The V gene's germline CDR1 is ENHRY and CDR2 SYGVKD.

A remark on this clonotype: The junction differs from germline at one of its ends, possibly a read error. The chain recombines TRBV20-1 with TRBJ1-3; D not certain. Germline-derived CDR1 and CDR2 are DFQATT and SNEGSKA (reference sequence). The CDR3 is 15 amino acids. CDR3 in amino acids: CSARWSSYSRNTIYF. The CDR3 DNA reads as TGCAGTGCTAGATGGTCCAGTTACTCTAGAAACACCATATATTTT.

The genes are TRBV20-1 and TRBJ2-5; tentatively, D is TRBD1 (6 bases). Germline-derived CDR1 and CDR2 are DFQATT and SNEGSKA (reference sequence). This CDR3 spans 12 amino acids. The CDR3 coding sequence is TGCAAGGTCAACAGGGACCAAGAGACCCAGTACTTC. Amino acids: CKVNRDQETQYF.

The CDR3: CSVEFGAGGYEQYF. The CDR3 nucleotides are TGCAGCGTTGAGTTTGGGGCGGGAGGCTACGAGCAGTACTTC. J is TRBJ2-7 and V is TRBV29-1, with TRBD2 identical over 8 bases. Trimming removed 3 bases from V and 3 bases from J; junction bases left unmatched: 7. The CDR3 consists of 14 residues. Germline-derived CDR1 and CDR2 are SQVTM and ANQGSEA.

V and J are TRBV12-3 or TRBV12-4 and TRBJ1-4; D remains unclear. The CDR3 length is 12 residues. Trimming removed 5 bases from V and 8 bases from J, with 9 bases in between. DNA for the CDR3: TGTGCCAGCAGTGGGGAATGGGAAAAACTGTTTTTT. Protein sequence: CASSGEWEKLFF.

Many counts were recorded for this clonotype. The gene calls are TRBV12-3 or TRBV12-4 and TRBJ1-6; unclear D gene. This CDR3 contains 14 residues. Trimming pared 6 bases from V and 10 bases from J, leaving 16 bases between. CDR3 DNA sequence: TGTGCCAGCAGCGCCAGCGGGGTATTGTCACCCCTCCACTTT. Translating it yields CASSASGVLSPLHF.

Regarding this clonotype: A much larger clone differs by one base, so this may be a read error. V gene TRBV10-3 combines with J gene TRBJ2-5; D not resolved. Germline V gene sequence: CDR1 ENHRY, CDR2 SYGVKD. V lost 6 bases to trimming and J lost 4 bases, with 6 bases between them. CDR3 size: 11 residues. The CDR3 loop reads CAIRSRETQYF. The CDR3 DNA is TGTGCCATCAGATCGCGAGAGACCCAGTACTTC.

This chain connects TRBV6-6 to TRBJ1-6; D remains ambiguous. The CDR3 length is 14 residues. V lost 8 bases, J lost 10 bases, and 18 bases lay in between. Per germline, CDR1 MNHNY and CDR2 SVGAGI (reference sequence). As DNA, the CDR3 is TGTGCCAGCGCTGGCCAGTTAACCAACTCACCCCTCCACTTT. This sequence encodes CASAGQLTNSPLHF.